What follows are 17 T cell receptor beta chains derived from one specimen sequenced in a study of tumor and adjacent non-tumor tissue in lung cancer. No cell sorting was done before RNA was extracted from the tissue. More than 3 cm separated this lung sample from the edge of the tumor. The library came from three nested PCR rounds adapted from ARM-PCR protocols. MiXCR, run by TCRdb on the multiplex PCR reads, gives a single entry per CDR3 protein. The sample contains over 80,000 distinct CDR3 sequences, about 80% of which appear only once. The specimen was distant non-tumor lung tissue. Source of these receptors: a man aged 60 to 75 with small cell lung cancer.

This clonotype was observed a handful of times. The CDR3 sequence: CASSLTGGMGWNTEAFF. CDR3 sequence (DNA): TGTGCCAGCAGCTTAACAGGGGGCATGGGCTGGAACACTGAAGCTTTCTTT. This chain joins TRBV11-2 and TRBJ1-1; TRBD1 agrees at 9 bases. Germline CDR1 and CDR2: SGHAT and FQNNGV. J was trimmed by 1 base and V by 2 bases; bases with no gene match: 8. The CDR3 totals 17 residues.

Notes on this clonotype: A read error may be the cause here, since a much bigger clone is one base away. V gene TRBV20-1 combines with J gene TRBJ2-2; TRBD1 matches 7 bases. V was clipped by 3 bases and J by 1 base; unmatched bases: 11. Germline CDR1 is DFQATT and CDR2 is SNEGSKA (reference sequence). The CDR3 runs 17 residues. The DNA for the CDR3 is TGCAGTGCTAGGGGTTCGACAGGGACGAAGAACACCGGGGAGCTGTTTTTT. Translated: CSARGSTGTKNTGELFF.

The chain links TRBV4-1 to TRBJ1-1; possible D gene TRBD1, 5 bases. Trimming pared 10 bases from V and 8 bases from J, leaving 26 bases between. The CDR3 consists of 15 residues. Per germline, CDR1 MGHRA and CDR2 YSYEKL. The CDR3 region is CATSQVPGRGTEAFF. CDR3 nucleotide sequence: TGCGCCACTAGCCAAGTTCCAGGGCGTGGCACAGAAGCTTTCTTT.

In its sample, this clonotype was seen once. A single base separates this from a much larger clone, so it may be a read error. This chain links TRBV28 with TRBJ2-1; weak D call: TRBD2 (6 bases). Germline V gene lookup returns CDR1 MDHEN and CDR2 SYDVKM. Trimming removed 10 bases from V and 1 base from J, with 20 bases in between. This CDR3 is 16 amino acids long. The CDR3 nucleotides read TGTGCCAACAGCCCACCGGGGAGCGGGTCCTACAATGAGCAGTTCTTC. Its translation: CANSPPGSGSYNEQFF.

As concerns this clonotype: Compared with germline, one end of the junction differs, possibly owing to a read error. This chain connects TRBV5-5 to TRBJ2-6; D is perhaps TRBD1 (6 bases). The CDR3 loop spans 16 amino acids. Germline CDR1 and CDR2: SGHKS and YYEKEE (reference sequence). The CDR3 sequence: CACRGGVVAGVNVLTF. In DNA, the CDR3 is TGTGCCTGCAGAGGGGGAGTTGTTGCAGGGGTCAACGTCCTGACTTTC.

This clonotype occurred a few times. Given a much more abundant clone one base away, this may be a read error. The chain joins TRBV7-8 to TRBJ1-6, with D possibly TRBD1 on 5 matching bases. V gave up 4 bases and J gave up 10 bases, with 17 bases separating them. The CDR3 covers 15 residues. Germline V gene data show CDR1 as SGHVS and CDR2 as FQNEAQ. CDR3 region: CASSYSEGTGSPLHF. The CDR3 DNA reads TGTGCCAGCAGCTACTCGGAGGGGACCGGATCACCCCTCCACTTT.

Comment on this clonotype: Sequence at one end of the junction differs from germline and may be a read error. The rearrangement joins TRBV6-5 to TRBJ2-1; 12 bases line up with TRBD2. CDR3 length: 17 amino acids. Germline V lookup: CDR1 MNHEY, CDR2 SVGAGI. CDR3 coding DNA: TGTGCCATCAGTTACTCGAACTGGGGACTAGCGGGCAATGAGCAGTTCTTC. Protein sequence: CAISYSNWGLAGNEQFF.

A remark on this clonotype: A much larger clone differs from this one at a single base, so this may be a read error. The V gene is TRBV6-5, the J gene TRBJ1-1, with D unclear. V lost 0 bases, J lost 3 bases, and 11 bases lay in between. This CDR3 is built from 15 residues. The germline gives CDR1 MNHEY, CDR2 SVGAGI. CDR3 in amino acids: CASSYSIRLDTEAFF. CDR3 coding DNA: TGTGCCAGCAGTTACTCGATCAGGCTGGACACTGAAGCTTTCTTT.

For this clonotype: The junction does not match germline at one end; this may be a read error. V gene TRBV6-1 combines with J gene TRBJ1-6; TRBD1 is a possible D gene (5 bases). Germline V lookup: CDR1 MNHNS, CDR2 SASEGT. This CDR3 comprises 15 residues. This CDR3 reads CACSEMGQGGSLLHF. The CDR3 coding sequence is TGTGCCTGCAGTGAGATGGGGCAGGGAGGCTCACTCCTCCACTTT.

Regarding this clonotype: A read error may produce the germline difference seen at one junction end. CDR3 protein: CANRREGRLTGVLFF. The CDR3 coding sequence is TGTGCCAACAGGAGGGAGGGCCGCCTCACCGGGGTGCTGTTTTTT. The V and J genes are TRBV6-1 and TRBJ2-2; the match to TRBD2 covers 7 bases. Germline V CDR1 and CDR2: MNHNS, SASEGT. The CDR3 spans 15 residues.

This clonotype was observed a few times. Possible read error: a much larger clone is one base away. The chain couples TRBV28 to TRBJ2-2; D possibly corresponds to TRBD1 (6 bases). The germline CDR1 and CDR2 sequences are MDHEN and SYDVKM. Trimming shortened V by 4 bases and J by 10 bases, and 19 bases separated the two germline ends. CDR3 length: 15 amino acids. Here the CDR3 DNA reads TGTGCCAGCAGTTCGGTTGGGGGCGGAAGCGAGGAGCTGTTTTTT. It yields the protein CASSSVGGGSEELFF.

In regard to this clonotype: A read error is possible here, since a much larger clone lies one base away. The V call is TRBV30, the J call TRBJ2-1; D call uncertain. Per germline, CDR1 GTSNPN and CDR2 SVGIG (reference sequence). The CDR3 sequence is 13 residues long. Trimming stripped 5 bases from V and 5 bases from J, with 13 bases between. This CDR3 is CAWLGCSHNEQFF. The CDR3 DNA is TGTGCCTGGCTCGGGTGTTCCCACAATGAGCAGTTCTTC.

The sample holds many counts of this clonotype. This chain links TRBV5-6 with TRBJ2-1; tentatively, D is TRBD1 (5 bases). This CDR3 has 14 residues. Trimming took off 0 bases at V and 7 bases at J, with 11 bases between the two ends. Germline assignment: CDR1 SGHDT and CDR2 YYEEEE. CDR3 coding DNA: TGTGCCAGCAGCTTGGCATCGCGGACAAATGAGCAGTTCTTC. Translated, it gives CASSLASRTNEQFF.

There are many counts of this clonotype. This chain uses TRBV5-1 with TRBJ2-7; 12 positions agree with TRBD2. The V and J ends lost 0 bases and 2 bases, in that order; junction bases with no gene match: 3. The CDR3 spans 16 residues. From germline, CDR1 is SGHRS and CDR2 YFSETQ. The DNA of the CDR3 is TGCGCCAGCAGCTTGGGACTAGCGGGAGCGGCCTACGAGCAGTACTTC. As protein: CASSLGLAGAAYEQYF.

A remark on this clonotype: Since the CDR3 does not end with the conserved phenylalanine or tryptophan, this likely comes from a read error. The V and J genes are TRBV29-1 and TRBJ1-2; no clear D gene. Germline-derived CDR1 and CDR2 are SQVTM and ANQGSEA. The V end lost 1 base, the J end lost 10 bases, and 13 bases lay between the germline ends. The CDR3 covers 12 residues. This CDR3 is CSVEVEGLDYTL. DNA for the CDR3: TGCAGCGTTGAAGTCGAAGGGTTGGACTACACCTTA.

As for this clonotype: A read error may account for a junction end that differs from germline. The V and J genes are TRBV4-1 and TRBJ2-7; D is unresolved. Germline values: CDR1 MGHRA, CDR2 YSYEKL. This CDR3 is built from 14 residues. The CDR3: CASNQVQTSYEQYF. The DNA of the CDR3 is TGCGCCAGCAACCAAGTACAGACCTCCTACGAGCAGTACTTC.

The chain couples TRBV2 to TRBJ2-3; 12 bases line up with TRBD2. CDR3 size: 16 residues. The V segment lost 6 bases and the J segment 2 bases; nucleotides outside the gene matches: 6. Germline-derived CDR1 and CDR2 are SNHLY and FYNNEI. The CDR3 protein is CASRFGLAGYTDTQYF. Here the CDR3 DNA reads TGTGCCAGCAGATTCGGACTAGCGGGGTACACAGATACGCAGTATTTT. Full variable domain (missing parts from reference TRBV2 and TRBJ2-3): EPEVTQTPSHQVTQMGQEVILRCVPISNHLYFYWYRQILGQKVEFLVSFYNNEISEKSEIFDDQFSVERPDGSNFTLKIRSTKLEDSAMYFCASRFGLAGYTDTQYFGPGTRLTVL.